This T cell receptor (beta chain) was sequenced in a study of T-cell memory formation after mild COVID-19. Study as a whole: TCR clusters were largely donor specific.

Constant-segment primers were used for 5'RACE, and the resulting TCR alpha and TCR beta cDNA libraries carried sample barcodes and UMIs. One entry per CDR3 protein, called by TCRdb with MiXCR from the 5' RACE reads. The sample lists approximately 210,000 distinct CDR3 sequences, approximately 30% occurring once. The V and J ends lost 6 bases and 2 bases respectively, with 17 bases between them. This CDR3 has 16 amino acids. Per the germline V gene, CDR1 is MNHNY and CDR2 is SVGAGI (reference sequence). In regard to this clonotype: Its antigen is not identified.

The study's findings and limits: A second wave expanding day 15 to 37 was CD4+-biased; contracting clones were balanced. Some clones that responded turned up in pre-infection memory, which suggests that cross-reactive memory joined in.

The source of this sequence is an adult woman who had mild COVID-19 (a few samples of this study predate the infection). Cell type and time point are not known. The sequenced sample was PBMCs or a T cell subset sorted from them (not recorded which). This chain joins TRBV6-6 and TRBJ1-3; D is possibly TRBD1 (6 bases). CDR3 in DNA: TGTGCCAGCAGCCCCGTGGGGGGGGCGGCTGGAAACACCATATATTTT. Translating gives CASSPVGGAAGNTIYF.